This entry concerns a single T cell receptor (beta chain). This sample stems from a study of CD8+CD57+ T cells in acquired aplastic anemia. For CDR3 and TCR beta VDJ profiling, genomic DNA was the template used. TCRdb redid the calling of the reads with MiXCR, one entry per CDR3 protein. The data hold 450,000 to 600,000 distinct CDR3 sequences, with less than 35% observed a single time. Sequenced patients had shown CD8+CD57+ cell expansion by flow cytometry. This CDR3 spans 13 amino acids. The germline V gene encodes CDR1 SQVTM and CDR2 ANQGSEA. With 4 bases removed from V and 1 base from J, the gap between germline ends came to 11 bases.

Sequencing was carried out using sorted CD4+, CD8+, or CD8+CD57+ T cells (not recorded which) from PBMCs. The rearrangement joins TRBV29-1 to TRBJ2-7, with D possibly being TRBD2 (5 bases). The TCR comes from a human donor with aplastic anemia. The CDR3 DNA follows: TGCAGCGTTGGTGGACTTACGTCCTACGAGCAGTACTTC. Protein: CSVGGLTSYEQYF.